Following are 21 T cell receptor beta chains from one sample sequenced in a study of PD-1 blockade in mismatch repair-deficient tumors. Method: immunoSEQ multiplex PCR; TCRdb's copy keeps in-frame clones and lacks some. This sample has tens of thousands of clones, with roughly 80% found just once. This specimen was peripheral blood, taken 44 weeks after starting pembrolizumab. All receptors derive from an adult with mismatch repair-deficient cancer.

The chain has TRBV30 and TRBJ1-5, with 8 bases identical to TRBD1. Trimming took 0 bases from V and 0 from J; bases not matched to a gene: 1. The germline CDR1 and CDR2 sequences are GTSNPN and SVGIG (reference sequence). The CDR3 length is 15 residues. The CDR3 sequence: CAWSVQGGSNQPQHF. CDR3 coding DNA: TGTGCCTGGAGTGTACAGGGGGGTAGCAATCAGCCCCAGCATTTT.

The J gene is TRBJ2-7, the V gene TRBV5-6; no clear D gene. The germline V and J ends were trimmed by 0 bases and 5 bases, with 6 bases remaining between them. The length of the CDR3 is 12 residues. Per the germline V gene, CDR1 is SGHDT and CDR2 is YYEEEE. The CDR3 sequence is CASSLGWDEQYF. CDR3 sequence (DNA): TGTGCCAGCAGCTTGGGGTGGGACGAGCAGTACTTC.

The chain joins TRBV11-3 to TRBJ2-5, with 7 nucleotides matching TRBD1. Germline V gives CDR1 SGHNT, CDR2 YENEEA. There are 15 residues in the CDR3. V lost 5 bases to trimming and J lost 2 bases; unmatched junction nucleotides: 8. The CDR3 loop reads CASSPGQDLQETQYF. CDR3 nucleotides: TGTGCCAGCAGCCCCGGACAGGATCTACAAGAGACCCAGTACTTC.

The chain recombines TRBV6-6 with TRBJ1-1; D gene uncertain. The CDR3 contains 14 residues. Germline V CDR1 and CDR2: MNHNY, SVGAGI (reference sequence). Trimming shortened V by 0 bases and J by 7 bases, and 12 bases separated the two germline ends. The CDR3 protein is CASSYSRSGFEAFF. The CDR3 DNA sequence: TGTGCCAGCAGTTACTCGAGATCAGGATTTGAAGCTTTCTTT.

For the CDR3, the DNA is TGTGCCAGCAGTTACATCGGGACAGGGCGTCAGTACTTC. It is translated as CASSYIGTGRQYF. The chain employs TRBV6-5 and TRBJ2-7; 9 bases align to TRBD1. CDR1 and CDR2 (germline): MNHEY, SVGAGI. V shed 2 bases and J 10 bases; nucleotides not matched to a gene: 6. The CDR3 covers 13 residues.

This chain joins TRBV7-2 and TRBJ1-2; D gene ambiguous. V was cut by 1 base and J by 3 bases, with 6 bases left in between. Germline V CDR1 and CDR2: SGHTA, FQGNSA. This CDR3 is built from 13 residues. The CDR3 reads CASSLVRDYGYTF. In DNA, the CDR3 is TGTGCCAGCAGCTTAGTGAGGGACTATGGCTACACCTTC.

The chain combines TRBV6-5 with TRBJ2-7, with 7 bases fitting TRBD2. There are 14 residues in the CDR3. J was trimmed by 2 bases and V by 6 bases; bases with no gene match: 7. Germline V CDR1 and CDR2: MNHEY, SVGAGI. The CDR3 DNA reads TGTGCCAGCAGACTCGGGGGAGGGGCCTACGAGCAGTACTTC. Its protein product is CASRLGGGAYEQYF.

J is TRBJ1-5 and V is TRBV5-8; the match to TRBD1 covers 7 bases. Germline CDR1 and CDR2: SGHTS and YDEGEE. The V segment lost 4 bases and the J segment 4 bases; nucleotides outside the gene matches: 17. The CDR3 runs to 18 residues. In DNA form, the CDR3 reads TGTGCCAGCAGCGCGGGACAGCAAGACCCTCGAACTAATCAGCCCCAGCATTTT. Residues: CASSAGQQDPRTNQPQHF. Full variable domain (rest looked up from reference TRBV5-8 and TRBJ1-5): EAGVTQSPTHLIKTRGQQATLRCSPISGHTSVYWYQQALGLGLQFLLWYDEGEERNRGNFPPRFSGRQFPNYSSELNVNALELEDSALYLCASSAGQQDPRTNQPQHFGDGTRLSIL.

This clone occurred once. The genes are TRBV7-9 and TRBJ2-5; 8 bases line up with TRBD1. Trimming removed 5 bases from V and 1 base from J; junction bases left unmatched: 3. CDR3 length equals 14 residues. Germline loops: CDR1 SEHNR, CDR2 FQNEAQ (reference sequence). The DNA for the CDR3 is TGTGCCAGCAGCCATCAGGGGGCCCAAGAGACCCAGTACTTC. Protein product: CASSHQGAQETQYF.

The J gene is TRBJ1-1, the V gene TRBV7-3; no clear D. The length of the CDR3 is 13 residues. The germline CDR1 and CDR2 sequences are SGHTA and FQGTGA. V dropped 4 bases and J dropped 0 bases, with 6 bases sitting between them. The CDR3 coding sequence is TGTGCCAGCAGCTCCCAGATGAACACTGAAGCTTTCTTT. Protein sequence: CASSSQMNTEAFF.

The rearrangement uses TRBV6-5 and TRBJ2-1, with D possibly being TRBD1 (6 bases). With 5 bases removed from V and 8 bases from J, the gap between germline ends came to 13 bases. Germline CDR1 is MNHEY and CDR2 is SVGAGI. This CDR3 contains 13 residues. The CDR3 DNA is TGTGCCAGCAGTATCGGCAGGGGCCATGAGCAGTTCTTC. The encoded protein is CASSIGRGHEQFF.

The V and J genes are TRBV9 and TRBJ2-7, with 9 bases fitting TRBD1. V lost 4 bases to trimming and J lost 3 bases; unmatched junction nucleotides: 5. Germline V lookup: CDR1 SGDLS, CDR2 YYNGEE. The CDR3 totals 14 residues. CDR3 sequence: CASSLAGQGYEQYF. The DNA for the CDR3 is TGTGCCAGCAGCCTCGCGGGACAGGGCTACGAGCAGTACTTC.

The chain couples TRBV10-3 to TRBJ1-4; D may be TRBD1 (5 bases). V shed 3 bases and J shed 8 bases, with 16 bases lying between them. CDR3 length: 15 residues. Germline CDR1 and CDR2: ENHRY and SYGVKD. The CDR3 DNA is TGTGCCATCAGTGATAGTATCAGGGAAAGCGAAAAACTGTTTTTT. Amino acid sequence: CAISDSIRESEKLFF.

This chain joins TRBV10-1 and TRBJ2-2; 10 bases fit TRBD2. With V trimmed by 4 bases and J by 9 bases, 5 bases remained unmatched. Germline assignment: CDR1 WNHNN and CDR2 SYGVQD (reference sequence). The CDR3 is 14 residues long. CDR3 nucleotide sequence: TGCGCCAGCAGTGCTTCTAGCGGGAGCTGGGAGCTGTTTTTT. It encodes CASSASSGSWELFF.

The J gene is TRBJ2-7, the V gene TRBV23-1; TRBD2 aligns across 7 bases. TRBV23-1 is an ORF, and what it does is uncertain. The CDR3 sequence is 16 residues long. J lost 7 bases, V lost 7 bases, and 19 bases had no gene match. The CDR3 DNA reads TGCGCCAGCATCACCCCCCCCGGGAGGCACTCGGGGGAGCAGTACTTC. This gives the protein CASITPPGRHSGEQYF.

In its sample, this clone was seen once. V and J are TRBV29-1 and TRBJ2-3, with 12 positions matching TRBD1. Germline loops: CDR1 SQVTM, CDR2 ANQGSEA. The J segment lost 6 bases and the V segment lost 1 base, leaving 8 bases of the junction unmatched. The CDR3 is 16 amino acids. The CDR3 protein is CSVEVAGQGAWDTQYF. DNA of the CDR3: TGCAGCGTTGAAGTGGCGGGACAGGGGGCATGGGATACGCAGTATTTT.

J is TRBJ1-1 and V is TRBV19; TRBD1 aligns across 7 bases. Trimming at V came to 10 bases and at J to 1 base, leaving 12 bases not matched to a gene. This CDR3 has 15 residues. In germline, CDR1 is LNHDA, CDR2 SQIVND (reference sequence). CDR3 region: CATIEGGDGNTEAFF. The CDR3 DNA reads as TGTGCCACCATCGAAGGGGGCGATGGGAACACTGAAGCTTTCTTT.

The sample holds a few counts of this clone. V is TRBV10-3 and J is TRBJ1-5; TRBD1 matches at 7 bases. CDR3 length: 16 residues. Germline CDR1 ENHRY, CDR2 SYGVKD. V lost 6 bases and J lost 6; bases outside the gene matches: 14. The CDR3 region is CAISARQGRGGQPQHF. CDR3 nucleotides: TGTGCCATCAGCGCTCGACAGGGACGGGGAGGTCAGCCCCAGCATTTT.

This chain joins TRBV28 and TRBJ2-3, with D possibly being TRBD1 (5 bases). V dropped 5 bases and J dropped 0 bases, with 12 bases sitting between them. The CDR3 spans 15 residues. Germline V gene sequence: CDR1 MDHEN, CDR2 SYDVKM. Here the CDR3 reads CASSPLTASTDTQYF. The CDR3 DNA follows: TGTGCCAGCAGTCCGCTGACAGCTAGCACAGATACGCAGTATTTT. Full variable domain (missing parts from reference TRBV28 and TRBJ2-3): DVKVTQSSRYLVKRTGEKVFLECVQDMDHENMFWYRQDPGLGLRLIYFSYDVKMKEKGDIPEGYSVSREKKERFSLILESASTNQTSMYLCASSPLTASTDTQYFGPGTRLTVL.

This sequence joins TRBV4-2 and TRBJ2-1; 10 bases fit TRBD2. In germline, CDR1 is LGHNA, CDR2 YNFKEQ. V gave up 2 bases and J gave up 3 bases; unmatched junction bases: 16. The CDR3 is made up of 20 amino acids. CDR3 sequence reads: CASSQRGKVLAGEYYNEQFF. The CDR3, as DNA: TGTGCCAGCAGCCAACGGGGTAAGGTCCTAGCGGGAGAATACTACAATGAGCAGTTCTTC.

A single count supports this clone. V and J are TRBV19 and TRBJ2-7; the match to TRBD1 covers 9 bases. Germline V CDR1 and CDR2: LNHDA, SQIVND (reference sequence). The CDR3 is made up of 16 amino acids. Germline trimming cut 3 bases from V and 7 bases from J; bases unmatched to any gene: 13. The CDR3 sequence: CASSISGTGMGKEQYF. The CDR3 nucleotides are TGTGCCAGTAGTATTAGTGGGACAGGGATGGGGAAAGAGCAGTACTTC.